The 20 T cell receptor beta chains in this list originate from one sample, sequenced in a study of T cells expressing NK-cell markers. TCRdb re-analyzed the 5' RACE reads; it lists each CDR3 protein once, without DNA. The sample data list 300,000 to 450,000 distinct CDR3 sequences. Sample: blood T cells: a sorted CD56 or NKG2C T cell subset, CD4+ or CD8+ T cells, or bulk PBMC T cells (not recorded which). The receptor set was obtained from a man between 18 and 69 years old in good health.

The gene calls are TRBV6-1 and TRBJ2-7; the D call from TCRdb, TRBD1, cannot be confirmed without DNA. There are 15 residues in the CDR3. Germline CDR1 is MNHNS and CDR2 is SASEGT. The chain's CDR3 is CASKTDRGVTYEQYF.

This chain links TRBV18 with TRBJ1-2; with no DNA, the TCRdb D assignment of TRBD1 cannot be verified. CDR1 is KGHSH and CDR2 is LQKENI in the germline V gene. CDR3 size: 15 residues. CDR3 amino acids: CASSLDRGKDYGYTF.

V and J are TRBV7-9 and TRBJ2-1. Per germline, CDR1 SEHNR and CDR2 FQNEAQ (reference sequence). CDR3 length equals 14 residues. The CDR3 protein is CASSLVQFLAEQFF.

CDR3 protein: CASSHLGTAGTQYF. The chain carries TRBV4-2 and TRBJ2-3; TCRdb names TRBD2, which stays unverified in the absence of DNA. The germline V gene encodes CDR1 LGHNA and CDR2 YNFKEQ. This CDR3 region has 14 residues.

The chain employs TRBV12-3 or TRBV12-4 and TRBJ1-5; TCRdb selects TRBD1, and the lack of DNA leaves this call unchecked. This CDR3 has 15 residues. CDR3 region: CASSFLGTGSQPQHF.

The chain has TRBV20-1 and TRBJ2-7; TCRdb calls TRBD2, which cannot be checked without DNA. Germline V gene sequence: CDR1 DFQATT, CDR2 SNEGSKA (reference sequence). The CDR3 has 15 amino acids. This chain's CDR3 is CSARPTGTRFGEQYF.

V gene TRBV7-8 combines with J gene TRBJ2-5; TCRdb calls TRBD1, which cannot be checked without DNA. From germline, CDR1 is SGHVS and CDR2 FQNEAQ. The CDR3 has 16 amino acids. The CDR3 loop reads CASRYSADRVQETQYF.

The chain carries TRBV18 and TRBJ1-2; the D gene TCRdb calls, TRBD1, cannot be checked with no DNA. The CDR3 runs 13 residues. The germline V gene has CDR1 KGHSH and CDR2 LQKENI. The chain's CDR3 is CASSPLAGEGYTF.

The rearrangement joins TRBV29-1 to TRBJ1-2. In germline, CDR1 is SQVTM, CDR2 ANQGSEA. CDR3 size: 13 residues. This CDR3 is CSVVGGVPYGYTF.

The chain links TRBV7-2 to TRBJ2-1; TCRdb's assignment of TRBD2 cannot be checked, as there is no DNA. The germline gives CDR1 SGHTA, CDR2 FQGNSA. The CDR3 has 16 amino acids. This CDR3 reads CASRVGTSGGKGEQFF.

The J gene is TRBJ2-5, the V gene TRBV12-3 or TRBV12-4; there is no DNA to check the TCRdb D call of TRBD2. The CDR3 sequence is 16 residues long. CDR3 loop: CASSPGGRGDSETQYF.

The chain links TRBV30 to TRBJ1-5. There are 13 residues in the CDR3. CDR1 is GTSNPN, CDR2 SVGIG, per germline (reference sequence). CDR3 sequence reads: CAWSVGGVPPQHF.

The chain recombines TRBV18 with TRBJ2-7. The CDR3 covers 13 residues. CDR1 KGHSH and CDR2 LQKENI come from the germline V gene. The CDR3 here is CASSPPKLAEQYF.

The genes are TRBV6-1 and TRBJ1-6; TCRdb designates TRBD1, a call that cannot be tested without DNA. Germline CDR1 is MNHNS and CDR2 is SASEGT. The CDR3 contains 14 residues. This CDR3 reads CASKGTGSNSPLHF.

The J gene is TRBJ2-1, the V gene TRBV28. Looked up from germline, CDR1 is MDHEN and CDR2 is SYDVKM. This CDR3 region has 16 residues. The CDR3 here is CASSFMGGNSYNEQFF.

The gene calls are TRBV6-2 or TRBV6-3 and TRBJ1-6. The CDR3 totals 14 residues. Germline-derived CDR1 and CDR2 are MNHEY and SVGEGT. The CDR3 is CASSWGLTGSPLHF.

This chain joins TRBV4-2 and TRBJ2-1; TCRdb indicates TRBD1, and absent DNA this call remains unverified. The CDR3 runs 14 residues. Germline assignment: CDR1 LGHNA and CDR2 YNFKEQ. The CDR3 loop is CASSTRTGGNEQFF.

Here the CDR3 reads CASSRTSGGGTDTQYF. The chain joins TRBV6-1 to TRBJ2-3; TCRdb names TRBD2, which stays unverified in the absence of DNA. This CDR3 is 16 amino acids long. Germline values: CDR1 MNHNS, CDR2 SASEGT.

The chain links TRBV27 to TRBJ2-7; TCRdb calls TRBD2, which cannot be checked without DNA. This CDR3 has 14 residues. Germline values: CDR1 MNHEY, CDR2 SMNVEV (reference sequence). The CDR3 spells CASSSSPRTMKQYF.

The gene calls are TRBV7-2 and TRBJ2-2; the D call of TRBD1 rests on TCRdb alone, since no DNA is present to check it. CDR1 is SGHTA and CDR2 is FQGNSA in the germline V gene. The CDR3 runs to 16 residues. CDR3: CASSFTGGGDTGERFF.